The next 11 T cell receptor beta chains were all read from a single sample in a study of identical twins. TCRdb recomputed calls from the 5' RACE reads with MiXCR, one row per CDR3 protein. Of roughly 710,000 distinct CDR3 sequences in the sample, around 6% were seen once. Sequenced: naive T cells sorted from blood. The receptors shown here come from a man aged 18 to 29 in good health.

This clonotype was recorded a few times. The chain uses TRBV18 and TRBJ2-7, with D tentatively TRBD2 (6 bases). V was pared by 0 bases and J by 4 bases, with 7 bases between. Germline V gene lookup returns CDR1 KGHSH and CDR2 LQKENI. The length of the CDR3 is 13 residues. The CDR3 region is CASSPPEGYEQYF. The CDR3, as DNA: TGTGCCAGCTCACCACCGGAGGGTTACGAGCAGTACTTC.

This clonotype has a count of ten or more. The chain carries TRBV28 and TRBJ1-1; 7 bases are a match to TRBD1. The CDR3 runs to 11 residues. The J segment lost 8 bases and the V segment lost 8 bases, leaving 5 bases of the junction unmatched. The germline CDR1 and CDR2 sequences are MDHEN and SYDVKM. CDR3 DNA sequence: TGTGCCAGCGCTTCGGGACAGGAAGCTTTCTTT. Protein sequence: CASASGQEAFF.

This clonotype was seen ten or more times. V and J are TRBV6-5 and TRBJ1-4, with D tentatively TRBD1 (6 bases). The length of the CDR3 is 15 residues. Germline V gene sequence: CDR1 MNHEY, CDR2 SVGAGI. Trimming cost V 2 bases and J 5 bases, with 12 bases left between them. This CDR3 reads CASSYRWQGNEKLFF. CDR3 nucleotides: TGTGCCAGCAGTTACCGTTGGCAGGGGAATGAAAAACTGTTTTTT.

This clonotype showed up just a few times. This chain links TRBV7-2 with TRBJ1-3; no firm D call. In germline, CDR1 is SGHTA, CDR2 FQGNSA. The CDR3 is made up of 17 amino acids. Trimming shortened V by 5 bases and J by 3 bases, and 20 bases separated the two germline ends. The CDR3 DNA sequence: TGTGCCAGCAGCAGAACCCCTTACAACGTTGGTGGAAACACCATATATTTT. Translation gives CASSRTPYNVGGNTIYF.

This clonotype appeared many times. The junction shows a germline mismatch at one end, possibly a read error. This chain uses TRBV5-1 with TRBJ2-7, with TRBD1 matching 10 bases. CDR1 SGHRS and CDR2 YFSETQ come from the germline V gene. This CDR3 region has 14 residues. The CDR3 is CASSPGQGPYEQYF. CDR3 in DNA: TGTGCCAGCAGTCCGGGACAGGGGCCCTACGAGCAGTACTTC.

The chain uses TRBV28 and TRBJ2-1, with 7 nucleotides matching TRBD2. V was clipped by 3 bases and J by 9 bases; unmatched bases: 2. The V gene's germline CDR1 is MDHEN and CDR2 SYDVKM. The CDR3 consists of 12 residues. Here the CDR3 reads CASSLTSSEQFF. The CDR3 DNA reads as TGTGCCAGCAGTTTGACTAGCAGTGAGCAGTTCTTC.

In its sample, this clonotype was seen a few times. The J gene is TRBJ2-2, the V gene TRBV2; D is ambiguous. The CDR3 spans 12 residues. Germline V lookup: CDR1 SNHLY, CDR2 FYNNEI. V was cut by 4 bases and J by 6 bases, with 6 bases left in between. The CDR3 here is CASSGLAGELFF. As DNA, the CDR3 is TGTGCCAGCAGTGGCCTAGCCGGGGAGCTGTTTTTT.

CDR3 sequence: CASSETPGLAGTTDTQYF. DNA of the CDR3: TGTGCCAGCAGTGAAACCCCAGGACTAGCGGGGACCACAGATACGCAGTATTTT. J is TRBJ2-3 and V is TRBV6-1; 12 bases are a match to TRBD2. V shed 2 bases, J shed 2 bases, and the junction held 8 bases outside the gene matches. The CDR3 runs to 18 residues. From germline, CDR1 is MNHNS and CDR2 SASEGT.

The sample holds many counts of this clonotype. V gene TRBV5-5 combines with J gene TRBJ1-4, with TRBD1 identical over 8 bases. Germline assignment: CDR1 SGHKS and CDR2 YYEKEE (reference sequence). With 4 bases clipped from V and 0 bases from J, the junction kept 8 bases outside the gene matches. CDR3 size: 17 residues. Written as DNA, the CDR3 is TGTGCCAGCAGCGCGGGACAGGCCTTTGCAACTAATGAAAAACTGTTTTTT. Amino acid sequence: CASSAGQAFATNEKLFF.

Many counts were recorded for this clonotype. This chain joins TRBV20-1 and TRBJ2-7; TRBD2 aligns across 11 bases. Germline V CDR1 and CDR2: DFQATT, SNEGSKA (reference sequence). The CDR3 consists of 16 residues. V gave up 3 bases and J gave up 0 bases; unmatched junction bases: 7. The CDR3 bases are TGCAGTGCTAGGGTACTAGCGGGAGCCCTCTCCTACGAGCAGTACTTC. Translation gives CSARVLAGALSYEQYF.

This clonotype came up many times. The chain recombines TRBV4-3 with TRBJ1-4; the D is unclear. V was trimmed by 0 bases and J by 10 bases, leaving 18 bases between them. The germline gives CDR1 LGHNA, CDR2 YSLEER. The CDR3 is 16 amino acids. The DNA for the CDR3 is TGCGCCAGCAGCCAAGAGCCGGCAGCGGCTTTGGGAAAACTGTTTTTT. Its protein product is CASSQEPAAALGKLFF.